One and the same sample provided the 21 T cell receptor beta chains below, sequenced in a study of Graves' ophthalmopathy and Graves' hyperthyroidism (dated by TCRdb to 2016 to 2019). The data were produced on an Illumina HiSeq 2000. For repertoire sequencing, TCR beta CDR3 regions were amplified from RNA transcripts. The first round was an RT-PCR using HTBI primers with the Qiagen OneStep RT-PCR kit, and this first round was followed by a second-round multiplex PCR, then size selection and purification. TCRdb ran its own pipeline on the public reads, namely fastp trimming at Q25 and MiXCR clone calling, and kept in-frame beta chains. Here each entry gathers all rows of one CDR3 protein and keeps the most common genes and DNA. Here the sample has roughly 160,000 distinct CDR3 sequences; just under 40% occur a single time. The ten largest clones add up to roughly 9% of the sample. The sequencing input was peripheral blood. These receptor sequences come from a man between 25 and 39 years old with Graves' ophthalmopathy. Donor details come from another sample of the same person, matched by shared clones.

This clonotype was found many times. The chain couples TRBV7-2 to TRBJ1-1; D is undetermined. The germline gives CDR1 SGHTA, CDR2 FQGNSA. With 5 bases removed from V and 3 bases from J, the gap between germline ends came to 13 bases. CDR3 size: 14 residues. CDR3 loop: CASSPRIRDTEAFF. The DNA for the CDR3 is TGTGCCAGCAGCCCTCGGATTCGGGACACTGAAGCTTTCTTT.

This clonotype was seen repeatedly, ten times or more. The rearrangement links TRBV28 to TRBJ1-2; TRBD1 matches at 7 bases. The CDR3 runs 12 residues. Germline lookup yields CDR1 MDHEN and CDR2 SYDVKM. V lost 6 bases, J lost 6 bases, and 4 bases stayed unmatched. DNA for the CDR3: TGTGCCAGCAGAGACAGGGTTGATGGCTACACCTTC. Amino acid sequence: CASRDRVDGYTF.

This clonotype has more than one count but fewer than ten. The genes are TRBV12-3 or TRBV12-4 and TRBJ1-6; no clear D. The CDR3 has 14 residues. The germline V and J ends were trimmed by 4 bases and 7 bases, with 11 bases remaining between them. The CDR3 DNA reads TGTGCCAGCAGTTCTGCCAGGACGAATTCACCCCTCCACTTT. Residues: CASSSARTNSPLHF.

This clonotype has a count of ten or more. Given a much more abundant clone one base away, this may be a read error. The chain joins TRBV6-5 to TRBJ1-1; D remains ambiguous. There are 14 residues in the CDR3. Trimming left V 4 bases short and J 1 base short, with 10 bases between. Germline values: CDR1 MNHEY, CDR2 SVGAGI. DNA for the CDR3: TGTGCCAGCAGTTTTGTACAGACGAACACTGAAGCTTTCTTT. Protein: CASSFVQTNTEAFF.

The genes are TRBV28 and TRBJ2-6, with 13 bases fitting TRBD2. CDR3 length equals 19 residues. The germline V gene has CDR1 MDHEN and CDR2 SYDVKM. With 10 bases clipped from V and 0 bases from J, the junction kept 12 bases outside the gene matches. The CDR3 sequence: CATAGLAGSGPSGANVLTF. The CDR3 DNA reads as TGTGCCACTGCGGGACTAGCGGGATCGGGTCCCTCTGGGGCCAACGTCCTGACTTTC.

There are many counts of this clonotype. This chain uses TRBV29-1 with TRBJ1-2; a weak D match, TRBD1 (6 bases). The CDR3 is 12 residues long. Germline CDR1 is SQVTM and CDR2 is ANQGSEA. Trimming took 7 bases from V and 4 from J, leaving 13 bases between them. In DNA form, the CDR3 reads TGCAGCGGCTGGACAGACCTCTATGGCTACACCTTC. This encodes CSGWTDLYGYTF.

The rearrangement uses TRBV12-3 or TRBV12-4 and TRBJ2-2; D uncertain. This CDR3 is 14 amino acids long. Trimming took off 7 bases at V and 6 bases at J, with 15 bases between the two ends. CDR3 amino acids: CASTASFWAGELFF. DNA for the CDR3: TGTGCCAGCACTGCTAGTTTTTGGGCCGGGGAGCTGTTTTTT.

J is TRBJ2-7 and V is TRBV6-2 or TRBV6-3, with TRBD1 as a possible D gene (6 bases). Trimming removed 1 base at V and 7 bases at J, with 17 bases between. Germline CDR1 MNHEY, CDR2 SVGEGT. This CDR3 is 15 amino acids long. CDR3 in DNA: TGTGCCAGCAGTTACTGGAGGACAGCTACTACGGAGCAGTACTTC. Protein product: CASSYWRTATTEQYF.

The sample holds a few counts of this clonotype. The chain is built from TRBV29-1 and TRBJ2-5; TRBD2 aligns across 8 bases. After removal of 6 bases from V and 9 bases from J, the junction contained 6 bases not matched to a gene. Germline CDR1 reads SQVTM; CDR2 reads ANQGSEA. CDR3 length: 11 amino acids. The CDR3 nucleotides are TGCAGCGTGGCGGGGGGACCTGCCCAGTACTTC. Residues: CSVAGGPAQYF. Full variable domain (missing parts from reference TRBV29-1 and TRBJ2-5): SAVISQKPSRDICQRGTSLTIQCQVDSQVTMMFWYRQQPGQSLTLIATANQGSEATYESGFVIDKFPISRPNLTFSTLTVSNMSPEDSSIYLCSVAGGPAQYFGPGTRLLVL.

V is TRBV6-2 or TRBV6-3 and J is TRBJ1-2, with TRBD1 matching 9 bases. The germline V gene has CDR1 MNHEY and CDR2 SVGEGT. The CDR3 extends over 18 amino acids. Trimming at V came to 7 bases and at J to 4 bases, leaving 19 bases not matched to a gene. CDR3 sequence: CASTLNPHGDRVIYGYTF. The CDR3 nucleotides are TGTGCCAGCACCTTAAACCCCCATGGGGACAGGGTTATCTATGGCTACACCTTC.

The chain is built from TRBV28 and TRBJ2-7; D is possibly TRBD1 (5 bases). The length of the CDR3 is 15 residues. The germline V gene encodes CDR1 MDHEN and CDR2 SYDVKM. The V and J ends lost 5 bases and 1 base respectively, with 15 bases between them. The chain's CDR3 is CASSTTRTPSYEQYF. Written as DNA, the CDR3 is TGTGCCAGCAGTACCACGAGGACACCGTCCTACGAGCAGTACTTC.

V usage is TRBV10-3 and J usage is TRBJ2-7; D uncertain. Germline CDR1 reads ENHRY; CDR2 reads SYGVKD. V lost 5 bases and J lost 8, with 10 bases in between. The CDR3 totals 11 residues. The chain's CDR3 is CAISKDGQQYF. In DNA form, the CDR3 reads TGTGCCATCAGTAAGGACGGCCAGCAGTACTTC.

The V call is TRBV9, the J call TRBJ1-1, with D maybe TRBD1 (5 bases). Trimming left V 3 bases short and J 4 bases short, with 7 bases between. This CDR3 is 12 amino acids long. Germline CDR1 reads SGDLS; CDR2 reads YYNGEE. For the CDR3, the DNA is TGTGCCAGCAGCGGGGGGAGCACTGAAGCTTTCTTT. Amino acid sequence: CASSGGSTEAFF. Combining the CDR3 with reference TRBV9 and TRBJ1-1 gives the whole variable domain DSGVTQTPKHLITATGQRVTLRCSPRSGDLSVYWYQQSLDQGLQFLIQYYNGEERAKGNILERFSAQQFPDLHSELNLSSLELGDSALYFCASSGGSTEAFFGQGTRLTVV.

This clonotype was seen more than once but under ten times. The chain couples TRBV6-1 to TRBJ1-1; D remains ambiguous. Germline V gives CDR1 MNHNS, CDR2 SASEGT. V lost 6 bases and J 4 bases, leaving 9 bases between the germline ends. The CDR3 is 12 residues long. The CDR3: CASRARGTEAFF. CDR3 in DNA: TGTGCCAGCAGGGCCCGGGGCACTGAAGCTTTCTTT.

The V gene is TRBV12-5, the J gene TRBJ2-7; 8 bases line up with TRBD2. In germline, CDR1 is LGHNT, CDR2 FRNRAP. The CDR3 extends over 13 amino acids. V lost 6 bases to trimming and J lost 4 bases; unmatched junction nucleotides: 5. For the CDR3, the DNA is TGTGCTAGTGGGCTAGCGGGTCGATACGAGCAGTACTTC. Translation: CASGLAGRYEQYF.

This clonotype occurred many times. The chain carries TRBV7-8 and TRBJ2-5, with 12 nucleotides matching TRBD2. Per germline, CDR1 SGHVS and CDR2 FQNEAQ. J lost 4 bases, V lost 3 bases, and 9 bases had no gene match. The CDR3 is 17 amino acids. CDR3 protein: CASSFRTSGKRPETQYF. Here the CDR3 DNA reads TGTGCCAGCAGCTTTAGGACTAGCGGGAAGAGACCAGAGACCCAGTACTTC.

This rearrangement joins TRBV6-2 or TRBV6-3 to TRBJ2-2; D possibly corresponds to TRBD2 (7 bases). CDR1 and CDR2 from the germline V gene are MNHEY and SVGEGT. The V end was cut by 5 bases, the J end by 1 base, with 14 bases between. The CDR3 is 16 amino acids. CDR3 loop: CASSPRGAQNTGELFF. In nucleotides, the CDR3 is TGTGCCAGCAGTCCCCGGGGGGCCCAGAACACCGGGGAGCTGTTTTTT.

CDR3 DNA: TGTGCCACCAGTGCAGGACGGCACACTGAAGCTTTCTTT. Its protein product is CATSAGRHTEAFF. This chain links TRBV24-1 with TRBJ1-1; D uncertain. Trimming shortened V by 5 bases and J by 3 bases, and 9 bases separated the two germline ends. The CDR3 is 13 amino acids. Germline V CDR1 and CDR2: KGHDR, SFDVKD.

This clonotype was recorded at least ten times. The chain couples TRBV6-5 to TRBJ2-7, with no clear D. V was trimmed by 6 bases and J by 7 bases, leaving 19 bases between them. CDR1 and CDR2 from the germline V gene are MNHEY and SVGAGI. This CDR3 has 14 amino acids. The chain's CDR3 is CASRTAAPFGEQYF. Here the CDR3 DNA reads TGTGCCAGCAGGACGGCGGCTCCCTTTGGTGAGCAGTACTTC.

This clonotype was detected many times. The chain links TRBV20-1 to TRBJ2-7, with TRBD2 identical over 12 bases. This CDR3 region has 16 residues. The V gene's germline CDR1 is DFQATT and CDR2 SNEGSKA (reference sequence). Trimming cost V 5 bases and J 2 bases; bases outside gene matches: 10. CDR3 amino acids: CSASTSGRGTTYEQYF. CDR3 sequence (DNA): TGCAGTGCTTCGACTAGCGGGAGAGGGACTACCTACGAGCAGTACTTC.

This clonotype was counted many times. The chain is built from TRBV12-3 or TRBV12-4 and TRBJ1-1; TRBD1 is a possible D gene (5 bases). The CDR3 is 10 residues long. V lost 6 bases and J lost 11, with 10 bases in between. CDR3 region: CASRGDGAFF. Written as DNA, the CDR3 is TGTGCCAGCAGGGGGGACGGCGCTTTCTTT.